The 10 T cell receptor beta chains given below trace back to one sample, sequenced in a study of cytomegalovirus exposure and HLA in healthy donors. In the PCR, 60 Vbeta and 13 Jbeta primers were used. Method: immunoSEQ multiplex PCR; TCRdb's copy keeps in-frame clones and lacks some. This sample yields 150,000 to 180,000 clones, of which 80% are seen a single time; 5.6% belongs to the top ten. Material for sequencing was PBMCs. All receptors come from a woman between 40 and 50 years old in good health and CMV-seropositive.

The chain carries TRBV19 and TRBJ1-5, with D tentatively TRBD1 (6 bases). The CDR3 extends over 16 amino acids. V was trimmed by 4 bases and J by 3 bases, leaving 16 bases between them. The germline CDR1 and CDR2 sequences are LNHDA and SQIVND (reference sequence). The CDR3 loop is CASSKSDRSYNQPQHF. CDR3 DNA: TGTGCCAGTAGTAAAAGTGACAGGAGCTACAATCAGCCCCAGCATTTT.

The gene calls are TRBV18 and TRBJ2-5, with D unclear. V was pared by 2 bases and J by 10 bases, with 8 bases between. From germline, CDR1 is KGHSH and CDR2 LQKENI. The CDR3 is made up of 11 amino acids. This CDR3 is CASSPYEDQYF. The DNA of the CDR3 is TGTGCCAGCTCACCATACGAGGACCAGTACTTC.

This chain joins TRBV19 and TRBJ2-1; no clear D. Trimming left V 1 base short and J 0 bases short, with 7 bases between. CDR1 and CDR2 from the germline V gene are LNHDA and SQIVND (reference sequence). The CDR3 has 15 amino acids. The CDR3: CASSIALSSYNEQFF. The CDR3 nucleotides read TGTGCCAGTAGTATAGCCCTGAGCTCCTACAATGAGCAGTTCTTC.

The chain employs TRBV18 and TRBJ2-7; D call uncertain. CDR3 length: 13 amino acids. Germline CDR1 KGHSH, CDR2 LQKENI. Deletions cut 0 bases from V and 1 base from J, with 4 bases between. CDR3 nucleotides: TGTGCCAGCTCACCACCCCGGTCCTACGAGCAGTACTTC. Encoded protein: CASSPPRSYEQYF. The full variable domain, completed using reference TRBV18 and TRBJ2-7, is NAGVMQNPRHLVRRRGQEARLRCSPMKGHSHVYWYRQLPEEGLKFMVYLQKENIIDESGMPKERFSAEFPKEGPSILRIQQVVRGDSAAYFCASSPPRSYEQYFGPGTRLTVT.

This chain uses TRBV25-1 with TRBJ1-2; 10 bases are a match to TRBD1. CDR3 length equals 14 residues. Trimming at V came to 3 bases and at J to 6 bases, leaving 4 bases not matched to a gene. The germline V gene encodes CDR1 MGHDK and CDR2 SYGVNS. The CDR3 DNA is TGTGCCAGCAGTGATCCGACAGGGGGCGATGGCTACACCTTC. It encodes CASSDPTGGDGYTF.

The chain carries TRBV9 and TRBJ2-5; 8 bases are a match to TRBD1. Trimming cost V 4 bases and J 3 bases; bases outside gene matches: 8. CDR1 SGDLS and CDR2 YYNGEE come from the germline V gene. This CDR3 region has 15 residues. The CDR3 coding sequence is TGTGCCAGCAGCTCAGACGGGACAGGAGAAGAGACCCAGTACTTC. It translates to CASSSDGTGEETQYF. Full variable domain (rest looked up from reference TRBV9 and TRBJ2-5): DSGVTQTPKHLITATGQRVTLRCSPRSGDLSVYWYQQSLDQGLQFLIQYYNGEERAKGNILERFSAQQFPDLHSELNLSSLELGDSALYFCASSSDGTGEETQYFGPGTRLLVL.

The chain uses TRBV23-1 and TRBJ1-4, with 10 bases identical to TRBD1. TRBV23-1 is labeled an ORF, and its function is uncertain. J gave up 8 bases and V 2 bases, and 5 bases lay outside the gene matches. There are 15 residues in the CDR3. This CDR3 is CASSQLTGGVEKLFF. CDR3 DNA: TGCGCCAGCAGTCAACTGACAGGGGGCGTCGAAAAACTGTTTTTT.

This clone appeared a single time. V is TRBV10-1 and J is TRBJ2-3, with 11 bases matching TRBD2. The CDR3 covers 16 residues. The V and J ends lost 5 bases and 1 base, in that order; junction bases with no gene match: 5. CDR1 WNHNN and CDR2 SYGVQD come from the germline V gene (reference sequence). This CDR3 reads CASSKSSGGGTDTQYF. The CDR3 DNA sequence: TGCGCCAGCAGTAAGAGTAGCGGGGGGGGCACAGATACGCAGTATTTT.

This clone was picked up one time. In nucleotides, the CDR3 is TGTGCCAGCAACAAAGGACTGGAGAGCTCCTACAATGAGCAGTTCTTC. It encodes CASNKGLESSYNEQFF. This chain uses TRBV9 with TRBJ2-1; D perhaps matches TRBD2 (5 bases). Trimming cost V 6 bases and J 0 bases, with 16 bases left between them. From germline, CDR1 is SGDLS and CDR2 YYNGEE. This CDR3 spans 16 amino acids.

The chain links TRBV5-1 to TRBJ1-1, with D possibly being TRBD1 (5 bases). Trimming removed 3 bases at V and 4 bases at J, with 13 bases between. The CDR3 covers 14 residues. Germline V gives CDR1 SGHRS, CDR2 YFSETQ. CDR3 region: CASSSGGGGTEAFF. The CDR3, as DNA: TGCGCCAGCAGCTCCGGCGGGGGGGGCACTGAAGCTTTCTTT. Drawing the rest from reference TRBV5-1 and TRBJ1-1, the complete variable domain is KAGVTQTPRYLIKTRGQQVTLSCSPISGHRSVSWYQQTPGQGLQFLFEYFSETQRNKGNFPGRFSGRQFSNSRSEMNVSTLELGDSALYLCASSSGGGGTEAFFGQGTRLTVV.